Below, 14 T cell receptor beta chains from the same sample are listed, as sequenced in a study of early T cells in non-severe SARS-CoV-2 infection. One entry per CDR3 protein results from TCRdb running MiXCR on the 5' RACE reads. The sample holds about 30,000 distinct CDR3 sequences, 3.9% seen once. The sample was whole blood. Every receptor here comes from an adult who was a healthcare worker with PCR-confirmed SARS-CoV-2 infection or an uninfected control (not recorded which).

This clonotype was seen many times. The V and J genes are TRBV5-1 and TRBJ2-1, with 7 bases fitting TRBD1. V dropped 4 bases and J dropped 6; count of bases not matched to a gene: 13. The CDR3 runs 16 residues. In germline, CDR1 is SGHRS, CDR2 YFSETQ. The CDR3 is CASSPLDRVVGNEQFF. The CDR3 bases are TGCGCCAGCAGCCCCTTAGACAGGGTGGTGGGCAATGAGCAGTTCTTC.

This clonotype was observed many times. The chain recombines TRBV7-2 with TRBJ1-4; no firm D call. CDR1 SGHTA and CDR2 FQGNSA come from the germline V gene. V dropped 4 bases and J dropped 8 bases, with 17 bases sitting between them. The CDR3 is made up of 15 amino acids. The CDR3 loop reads CASSWMGNREEKLFF. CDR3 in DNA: TGTGCCAGCAGCTGGATGGGGAATAGGGAGGAAAAACTGTTTTTT.

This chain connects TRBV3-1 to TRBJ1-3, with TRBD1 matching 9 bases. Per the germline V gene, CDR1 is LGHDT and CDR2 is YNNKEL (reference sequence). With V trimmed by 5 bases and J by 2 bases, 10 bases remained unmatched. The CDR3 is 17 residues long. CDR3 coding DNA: TGTGCCAGCAGCTCCACTCTACAGGGGGCGGCTGGAAACACCATATATTTT. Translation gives CASSSTLQGAAGNTIYF.

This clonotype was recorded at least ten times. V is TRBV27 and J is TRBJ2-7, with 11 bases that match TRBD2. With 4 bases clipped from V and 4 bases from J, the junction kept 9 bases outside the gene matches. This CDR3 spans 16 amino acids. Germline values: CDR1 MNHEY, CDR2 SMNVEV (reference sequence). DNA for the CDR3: TGTGCCAGCAGTTCACCTCGGACTAGCGGGTCTTACGAGCAGTACTTC. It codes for CASSSPRTSGSYEQYF.

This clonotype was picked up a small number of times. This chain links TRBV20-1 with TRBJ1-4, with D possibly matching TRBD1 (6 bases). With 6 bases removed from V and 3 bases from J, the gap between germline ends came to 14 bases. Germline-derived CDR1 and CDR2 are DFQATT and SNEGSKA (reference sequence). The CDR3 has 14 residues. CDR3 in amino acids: CSASRGAANEKLFF. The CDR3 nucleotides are TGCAGTGCAAGCCGGGGGGCGGCTAATGAAAAACTGTTTTTT.

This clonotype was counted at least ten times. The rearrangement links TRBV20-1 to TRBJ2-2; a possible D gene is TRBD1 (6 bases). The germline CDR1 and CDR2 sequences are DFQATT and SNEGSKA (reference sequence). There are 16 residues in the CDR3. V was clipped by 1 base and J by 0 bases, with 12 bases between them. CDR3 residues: CSARVGKGANTGELFF. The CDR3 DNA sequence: TGCAGTGCTAGAGTTGGGAAGGGGGCGAACACCGGGGAGCTGTTTTTT.

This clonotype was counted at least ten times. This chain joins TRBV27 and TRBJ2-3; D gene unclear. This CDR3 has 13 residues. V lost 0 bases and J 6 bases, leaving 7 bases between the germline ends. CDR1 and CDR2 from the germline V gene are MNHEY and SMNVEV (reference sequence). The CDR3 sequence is CASSLSLADTQYF. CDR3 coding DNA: TGTGCCAGCAGTTTATCGTTGGCCGATACGCAGTATTTT.

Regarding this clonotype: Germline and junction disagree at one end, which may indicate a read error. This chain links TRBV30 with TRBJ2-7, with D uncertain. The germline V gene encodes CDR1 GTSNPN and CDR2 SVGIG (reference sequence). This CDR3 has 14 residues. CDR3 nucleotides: TGTGTCTGGAGACCGACATCCTTCTCCTACGAGCAGTACTTC. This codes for CVWRPTSFSYEQYF.

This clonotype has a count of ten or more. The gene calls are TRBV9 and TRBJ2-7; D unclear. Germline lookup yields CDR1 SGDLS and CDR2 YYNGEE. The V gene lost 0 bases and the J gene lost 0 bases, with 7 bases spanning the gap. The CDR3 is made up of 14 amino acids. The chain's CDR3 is CASSVEAVSYEQYF. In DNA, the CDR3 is TGTGCCAGCAGCGTAGAAGCCGTCTCCTACGAGCAGTACTTC.

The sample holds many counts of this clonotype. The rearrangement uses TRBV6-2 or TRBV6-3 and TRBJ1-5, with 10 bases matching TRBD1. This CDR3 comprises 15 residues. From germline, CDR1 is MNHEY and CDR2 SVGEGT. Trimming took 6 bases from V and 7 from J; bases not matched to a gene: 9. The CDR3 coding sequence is TGTGCCAGCAGACCCCGGACAGGGGGAGGACAGCCCCAGCATTTT. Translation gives CASRPRTGGGQPQHF.

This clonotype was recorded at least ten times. For the CDR3, the DNA is TGTGCCAGCACCGGGACTAACCCGTATTTT. It yields the protein CASTGTNPYF. The chain joins TRBV7-9 to TRBJ2-3, with 7 bases matching TRBD2. V lost 7 bases to trimming and J lost 14 bases; unmatched junction nucleotides: 6. Germline CDR1 SEHNR, CDR2 FQNEAQ (reference sequence). The CDR3 runs to 10 residues.

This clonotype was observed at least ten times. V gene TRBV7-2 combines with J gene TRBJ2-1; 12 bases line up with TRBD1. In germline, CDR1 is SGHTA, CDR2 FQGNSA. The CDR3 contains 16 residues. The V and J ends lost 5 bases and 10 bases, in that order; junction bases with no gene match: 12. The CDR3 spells CASSLQPGQGAREQFF. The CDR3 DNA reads TGTGCCAGCAGCCTACAGCCGGGACAGGGGGCTCGAGAGCAGTTCTTC. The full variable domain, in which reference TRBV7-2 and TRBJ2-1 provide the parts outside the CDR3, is GAGVSQSPSNKVTEKGKDVELRCDPISGHTALYWYRQSLGQGLEFLIYFQGNSAPDKSGLPSDRFSAERTGGSVSTLTIQRTQQEDSAVYLCASSLQPGQGAREQFFGPGTRLTVL.

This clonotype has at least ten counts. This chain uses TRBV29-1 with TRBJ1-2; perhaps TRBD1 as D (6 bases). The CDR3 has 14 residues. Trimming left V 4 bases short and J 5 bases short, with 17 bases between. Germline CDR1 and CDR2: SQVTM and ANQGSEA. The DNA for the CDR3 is TGCAGCGTTGCGTCAGGGGCCACTCATTATGGCTACACCTTC. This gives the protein CSVASGATHYGYTF.

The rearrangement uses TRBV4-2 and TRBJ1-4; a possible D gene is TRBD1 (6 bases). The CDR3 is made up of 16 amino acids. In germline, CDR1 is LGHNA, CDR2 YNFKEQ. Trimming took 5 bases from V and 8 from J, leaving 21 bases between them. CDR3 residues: CASSIPLQGSGEKLFF. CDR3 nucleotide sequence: TGTGCCAGCAGCATCCCCTTACAGGGCTCCGGGGAAAAACTGTTTTTT.